The 6 T cell receptor beta chains presented below share a single source sample, sequenced in a study of shared clonotypes between healthy human individuals. Generated by immunoSEQ multiplex PCR, the TCRdb table keeps only in-frame clones and is missing some. Among roughly 2,000,000 clones, over 85% were seen once, and the ten largest hold about 1.6%. Positive CCR7 selection of CD45RO-negative cells yielded the naive CD8 cells, and terminally differentiated effector memory CD45RA+ cells were excluded. Sequencing was performed on naive CD8+ T cells from PBMCs. Receptor source: a man aged 18 to 30 in good health. Some clones in this sample may be carry-over from other donors' samples.

This rearrangement joins TRBV29-1 to TRBJ2-5; D is perhaps TRBD2 (6 bases). Germline V lookup: CDR1 SQVTM, CDR2 ANQGSEA. The CDR3 is made up of 12 amino acids. V was cut by 4 bases and J by 9 bases, with 15 bases left in between. CDR3 nucleotides: TGCAGCGTTGTACGGGCGCCGGGGGCCCAGTACTTC. Translating it yields CSVVRAPGAQYF. The complete variable domain, with remaining parts taken from reference TRBV29-1 and TRBJ2-5, reads SAVISQKPSRDICQRGTSLTIQCQVDSQVTMMFWYRQQPGQSLTLIATANQGSEATYESGFVIDKFPISRPNLTFSTLTVSNMSPEDSSIYLCSVVRAPGAQYFGPGTRLLVL.

This clone was recorded once. Other nucleotide sequences from this sample produce the same CDR3. The rearrangement joins TRBV29-1 to TRBJ2-7, with unresolved D. Germline lookup yields CDR1 SQVTM and CDR2 ANQGSEA. V was trimmed by 4 bases and J by 0 bases, leaving 7 bases between them. The CDR3 covers 12 residues. The CDR3 sequence is CSVGTASYEQYF. In nucleotides, the CDR3 is TGCAGCGTTGGGACGGCCTCCTACGAGCAGTACTTC.

Note on this clone: Other DNA sequences of this sample code for an identical CDR3. The chain employs TRBV9 and TRBJ2-7; perhaps TRBD2 as D (5 bases). Germline CDR1 reads SGDLS; CDR2 reads YYNGEE. The CDR3 sequence is 14 residues long. Deletions cut 0 bases from V and 1 base from J, with 8 bases between. Here the CDR3 reads CASSVVPGSYEQYF. CDR3 in DNA: TGTGCCAGCAGCGTAGTCCCGGGGTCCTACGAGCAGTACTTC.

DNA for the CDR3: TGTGCCAGCTCACCGCCCGACAGGCGACTCTCTGGAAACACCATATATTTT. Translating gives CASSPPDRRLSGNTIYF. The chain employs TRBV18 and TRBJ1-3; TRBD1 might be the D (6 bases). V dropped 3 bases and J dropped 0 bases, with 15 bases sitting between them. CDR3 length: 17 amino acids. From germline, CDR1 is KGHSH and CDR2 LQKENI.

In its sample, this clone was seen once. The J gene is TRBJ1-2, the V gene TRBV27, with 8 bases matching TRBD1. Germline V gene sequence: CDR1 MNHEY, CDR2 SMNVEV (reference sequence). The CDR3 loop spans 15 amino acids. V shed 6 bases and J 1 base; nucleotides not matched to a gene: 7. In DNA, the CDR3 is TGTGCCAGCAGGGGGAGGACAGGGCGTAACTATGGCTACACCTTC. Translated, it gives CASRGRTGRNYGYTF.

The rearrangement joins TRBV5-6 to TRBJ2-7; possible D gene TRBD2, 5 bases. This CDR3 contains 11 residues. Germline CDR1 SGHDT, CDR2 YYEEEE. Between the trimmed V and J ends, which lost 0 bases and 12 bases, there was a span of 10 bases. The CDR3: CASSLGGGLYF. CDR3 bases: TGTGCCAGCAGCTTGGGCGGAGGCCTGTACTTC.